Presented here are 19 T cell receptor beta chains from one specimen sequenced in a study of blood T cell repertoires in COVID-19. The data were produced by immunoSEQ multiplex PCR, yet TCRdb's version contains in-frame clones alone and is incomplete. The sample has under 250,000 clones; 85% are singletons. The sample was peripheral blood. The receptors derive from a woman aged 60-75 years with active or convalescent COVID-19.

The chain carries TRBV5-1 and TRBJ2-5, with TRBD1 matching over 7 bases. The V and J ends lost 2 bases and 5 bases, in that order; junction bases with no gene match: 9. The CDR3 totals 15 residues. From germline, CDR1 is SGHRS and CDR2 YFSETQ. The CDR3 here is CASSLQGLKAETQYF. CDR3 DNA: TGCGCCAGCAGCTTACAGGGGCTCAAGGCGGAGACCCAGTACTTC. The full variable domain, its missing parts supplied by reference TRBV5-1 and TRBJ2-5, is KAGVTQTPRYLIKTRGQQVTLSCSPISGHRSVSWYQQTPGQGLQFLFEYFSETQRNKGNFPGRFSGRQFSNSRSEMNVSTLELGDSALYLCASSLQGLKAETQYFGPGTRLLVL.

The chain employs TRBV19 and TRBJ1-5; D unresolved. Trimming cost V 4 bases and J 3 bases, with 16 bases left between them. Looked up from germline, CDR1 is LNHDA and CDR2 is SQIVND (reference sequence). CDR3 length: 16 residues. CDR3 nucleotides: TGTGCCAGTAGTAGGCCGGGAGAAGGTAACAATCAGCCCCAGCATTTT. This sequence encodes CASSRPGEGNNQPQHF.

The genes are TRBV24-1 and TRBJ1-1; 12 bases are shared with TRBD1. Trimming took 4 bases from V and 0 from J; bases not matched to a gene: 11. This CDR3 comprises 19 residues. Per the germline V gene, CDR1 is KGHDR and CDR2 is SFDVKD. The chain's CDR3 is CATSEPGTGGWLVNTEAFF. The CDR3 DNA sequence: TGTGCCACCAGTGAACCTGGGACAGGGGGCTGGTTGGTGAACACTGAAGCTTTCTTT.

The chain recombines TRBV28 with TRBJ1-1; D remains ambiguous. This CDR3 contains 14 residues. Germline V gene data show CDR1 as MDHEN and CDR2 as SYDVKM. Trimming removed 6 bases from V and 0 bases from J, with 11 bases in between. CDR3 sequence: CASSRTYMNTEAFF. In DNA, the CDR3 is TGTGCCAGCAGCCGAACATACATGAACACTGAAGCTTTCTTT.

V usage is TRBV7-8 and J usage is TRBJ1-5; D is possibly TRBD1 (5 bases). The V end was cut by 1 base, the J end by 1 base, with 8 bases between. Germline V CDR1 and CDR2: SGHVS, FQNEAQ. There are 15 residues in the CDR3. CDR3 DNA: TGTGCCAGCAGCTTAGTGGGGGGAAGCAATCAGCCCCAGCATTTT. It encodes CASSLVGGSNQPQHF. Drawing the rest from reference TRBV7-8 and TRBJ1-5, the complete variable domain is GAGVSQSPRYKVAKRGQDVALRCDPISGHVSLFWYQQALGQGPEFLTYFQNEAQLDKSGLPSDRFFAERPEGSVSTLKIQRTQQEDSAVYLCASSLVGGSNQPQHFGDGTRLSIL.

This clone was counted only a few times. The chain uses TRBV3-1 (or the pseudogene TRBV3-2) and TRBJ2-3; 12 nucleotides match TRBD2. V lost 4 bases and J lost 8; bases outside the gene matches: 22. CDR1 is LGHDT, CDR2 YNNKEL, per germline (reference sequence). The CDR3 has 20 residues. This CDR3 reads CASSPRTELGLAGFPVTQYF. DNA for the CDR3: TGTGCCAGCAGCCCACGGACAGAACTGGGACTAGCGGGTTTCCCAGTTACGCAGTATTTT.

This chain links TRBV7-3 with TRBJ2-1; 10 nucleotides agree with TRBD2. The CDR3 spans 15 residues. V trimming: 5 bases; J trimming: 8 bases; junction bases outside the gene matches: 9. Germline lookup yields CDR1 SGHTA and CDR2 FQGTGA. The DNA of the CDR3 is TGTGCCAGCAGCCGAGCTAGCGGGAGTGGTGATGAGCAGTTCTTC. Translated, it gives CASSRASGSGDEQFF.

The chain links TRBV28 to TRBJ2-5, with D possibly matching TRBD1 (6 bases). Germline V gene sequence: CDR1 MDHEN, CDR2 SYDVKM. Trimming cost V 1 base and J 3 bases, with 12 bases left between them. This CDR3 is built from 15 residues. CDR3 DNA: TGTGCCAGCAGTTTATCCGGGGCAGGGGAAGAGACCCAGTACTTC. This gives the protein CASSLSGAGEETQYF.

The genes are TRBV5-8 and TRBJ2-7; maybe TRBD2 (7 bases). Germline lookup yields CDR1 SGHTS and CDR2 YDEGEE. Deletions cut 2 bases from V and 4 bases from J, with 13 bases between. CDR3 length: 14 amino acids. In DNA form, the CDR3 reads TGTGCCAGCAGCTTAGGGGGGGGCGTATACGAGCAGTACGTC. Residues: CASSLGGGVYEQYV.

V usage is TRBV7-2 and J usage is TRBJ1-5; D is ambiguous. CDR1 and CDR2 from the germline V gene are SGHTA and FQGNSA. The length of the CDR3 is 16 residues. Trimming cost V 0 bases and J 3 bases, with 12 bases left between them. CDR3: CASSLAVGRANQPQHF. CDR3 bases: TGTGCCAGCAGCTTAGCTGTCGGGAGAGCCAATCAGCCCCAGCATTTT.

The V call is TRBV15, the J call TRBJ2-1; 9 nucleotides agree with TRBD2. Germline V gene lookup returns CDR1 LNHNV and CDR2 YYDKDF (reference sequence). Trimming at V came to 3 bases and at J to 9 bases, leaving 9 bases not matched to a gene. The CDR3 length is 15 residues. CDR3 protein: CATSRTSGGLSEQFF. In DNA form, the CDR3 reads TGTGCCACCAGCAGGACCAGCGGGGGGTTGTCTGAGCAGTTCTTC.

V usage is TRBV3-1 (or the pseudogene TRBV3-2) and J usage is TRBJ2-7; D not certain. Trimming took off 0 bases at V and 0 bases at J, with 6 bases between the two ends. Germline assignment: CDR1 LGHDT and CDR2 YNNKEL (reference sequence). The CDR3 is made up of 14 amino acids. This CDR3 reads CASSQDPSSYEQYF. CDR3 bases: TGTGCCAGCAGCCAAGACCCGAGCTCCTACGAGCAGTACTTC.

This chain uses TRBV5-1 with TRBJ1-1; possibly TRBD1 for D (6 bases). In germline, CDR1 is SGHRS, CDR2 YFSETQ. The germline V and J ends were trimmed by 4 bases and 1 base, with 11 bases remaining between them. This CDR3 comprises 14 residues. CDR3 sequence (DNA): TGCGCCAGCAGCGCGTGGACAGCGAACACTGAAGCTTTCTTT. Its protein product is CASSAWTANTEAFF. Variable domain in full (rest from reference TRBV5-1 and TRBJ1-1): KAGVTQTPRYLIKTRGQQVTLSCSPISGHRSVSWYQQTPGQGLQFLFEYFSETQRNKGNFPGRFSGRQFSNSRSEMNVSTLELGDSALYLCASSAWTANTEAFFGQGTRLTVV.

The chain couples TRBV19 to TRBJ2-2; 11 bases map to TRBD1. V was pared by 3 bases and J by 3 bases, with 9 bases of the junction left unmatched. From germline, CDR1 is LNHDA and CDR2 SQIVND (reference sequence). This CDR3 comprises 18 residues. CDR3: CASSMVGQGARDTGELFF. The CDR3, as DNA: TGTGCCAGTAGTATGGTAGGACAGGGGGCGAGGGACACCGGGGAGCTGTTTTTT.

The J gene is TRBJ2-3, the V gene TRBV5-1; maybe TRBD2 (7 bases). From germline, CDR1 is SGHRS and CDR2 YFSETQ. Trimming left V 8 bases short and J 1 base short, with 14 bases between. The CDR3 is 14 residues long. The chain's CDR3 is CASKGGPGTDTQYF. Here the CDR3 DNA reads TGCGCCAGTAAGGGGGGGCCGGGCACAGATACGCAGTATTTT.

The CDR3 region is CASTSLVTQNTEAFF. The CDR3 DNA reads as TGTGCCAGCACCTCATTAGTAACCCAGAACACTGAAGCTTTCTTT. The chain links TRBV6-5 to TRBJ1-1; D ambiguous. The V gene lost 7 bases and the J gene lost 1 base, with 16 bases spanning the gap. Germline values: CDR1 MNHEY, CDR2 SVGAGI. This CDR3 comprises 15 residues.

The V gene is TRBV18, the J gene TRBJ2-1; 14 nucleotides match TRBD2. J gave up 7 bases and V 8 bases, and 22 bases lay outside the gene matches. CDR1 and CDR2 (germline): KGHSH, LQKENI. CDR3 length: 20 residues. CDR3 residues: CASHKTIGTSGGRHTNEQFF. CDR3 nucleotides: TGTGCCAGCCACAAAACGATCGGGACTAGCGGGGGAAGACATACGAATGAGCAGTTCTTC.

The chain is built from TRBV19 and TRBJ1-3; D gene unclear. This CDR3 spans 14 amino acids. Trimming took 3 bases from V and 0 from J, leaving 6 bases between them. Per germline, CDR1 LNHDA and CDR2 SQIVND (reference sequence). CDR3 sequence reads: CASSIGFSGNTIYF. The DNA of the CDR3 is TGTGCCAGTAGTATCGGGTTCTCTGGAAACACCATATATTTT.

This chain uses TRBV11-2 with TRBJ2-7, with D maybe TRBD1 (6 bases). V lost 6 bases to trimming and J lost 5 bases, with 20 bases between them. The germline V gene has CDR1 SGHAT and CDR2 FQNNGV. CDR3 length equals 15 residues. This CDR3 reads CASRSPGQHLDEQYF. Here the CDR3 DNA reads TGTGCCAGCAGGTCCCCAGGACAGCATCTAGACGAGCAGTACTTC.